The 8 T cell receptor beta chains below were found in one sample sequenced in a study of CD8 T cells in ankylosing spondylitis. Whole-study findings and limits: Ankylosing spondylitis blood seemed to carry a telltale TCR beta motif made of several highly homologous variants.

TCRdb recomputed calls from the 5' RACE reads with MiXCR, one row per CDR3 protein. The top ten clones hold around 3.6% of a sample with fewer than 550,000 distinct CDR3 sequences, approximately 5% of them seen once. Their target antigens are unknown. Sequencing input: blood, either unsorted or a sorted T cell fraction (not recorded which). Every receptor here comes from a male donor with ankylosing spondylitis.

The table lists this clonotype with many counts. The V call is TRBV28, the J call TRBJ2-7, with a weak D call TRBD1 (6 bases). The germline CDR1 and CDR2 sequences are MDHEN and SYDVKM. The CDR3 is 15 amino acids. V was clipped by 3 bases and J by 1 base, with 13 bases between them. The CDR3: CASSFFGQLSYEQYF. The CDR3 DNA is TGTGCCAGCAGTTTCTTCGGACAGTTGTCCTACGAGCAGTACTTC.

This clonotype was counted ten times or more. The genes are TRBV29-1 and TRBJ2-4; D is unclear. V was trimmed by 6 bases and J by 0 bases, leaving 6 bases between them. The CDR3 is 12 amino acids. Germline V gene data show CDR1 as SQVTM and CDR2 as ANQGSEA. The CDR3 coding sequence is TGCAGCGTGTCCCTAGCCAAAAACATTCAGTACTTC. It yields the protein CSVSLAKNIQYF.

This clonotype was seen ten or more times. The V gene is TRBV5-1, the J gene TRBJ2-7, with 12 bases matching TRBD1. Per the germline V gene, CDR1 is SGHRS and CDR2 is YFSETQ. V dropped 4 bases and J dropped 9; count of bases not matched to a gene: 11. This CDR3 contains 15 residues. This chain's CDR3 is CASSNPGQGASGQYF. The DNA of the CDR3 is TGCGCCAGCAGCAATCCGGGACAGGGGGCATCCGGGCAGTACTTC.

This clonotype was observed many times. The DNA for the CDR3 is TGTGCCAGCTCACCTGGGACAGCAAAGCATGAAGCTTTCTTT. Protein sequence: CASSPGTAKHEAFF. This rearrangement joins TRBV18 to TRBJ1-1; 7 nucleotides align to TRBD1. Germline V lookup: CDR1 KGHSH, CDR2 LQKENI. The trim removed 3 bases at V and 7 bases at J, leaving 8 bases unmatched. This CDR3 has 14 residues.

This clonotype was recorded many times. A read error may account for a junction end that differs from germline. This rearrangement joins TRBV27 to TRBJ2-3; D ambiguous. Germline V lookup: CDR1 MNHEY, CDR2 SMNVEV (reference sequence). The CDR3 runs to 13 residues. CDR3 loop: CASRRSYRYARNF. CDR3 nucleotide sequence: TGTGCCAGCAGACGATCCTACAGATACGCAAGGAATTTT.

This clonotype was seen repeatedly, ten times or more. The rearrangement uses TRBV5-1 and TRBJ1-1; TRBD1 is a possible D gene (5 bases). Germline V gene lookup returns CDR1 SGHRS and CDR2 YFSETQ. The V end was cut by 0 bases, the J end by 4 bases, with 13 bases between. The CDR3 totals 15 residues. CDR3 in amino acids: CASSLAVSGGTEAFF. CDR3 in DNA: TGCGCCAGCAGCTTGGCCGTATCGGGGGGCACTGAAGCTTTCTTT.

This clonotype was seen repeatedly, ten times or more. In DNA form, the CDR3 reads TGTGCCACCAGCAGTGACAGGGGAGGGAATGGTCTGAATGAGCAGTTCTTC. Its translation: CATSSDRGGNGLNEQFF. The V call is TRBV15, the J call TRBJ2-1, with D maybe TRBD1 (8 bases). CDR3 length: 17 amino acids. Germline CDR1 is LNHNV and CDR2 is YYDKDF (reference sequence). Trimming cost V 3 bases and J 7 bases, with 22 bases left between them.

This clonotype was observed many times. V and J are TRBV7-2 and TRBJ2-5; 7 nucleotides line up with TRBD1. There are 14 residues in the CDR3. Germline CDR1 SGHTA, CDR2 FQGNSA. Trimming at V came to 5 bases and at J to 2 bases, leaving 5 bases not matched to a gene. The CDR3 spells CASSRDRAQETQYF. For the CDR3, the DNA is TGTGCCAGCAGCCGAGACAGGGCTCAAGAGACCCAGTACTTC.